The T cell receptor (beta chain) described here comes from a study of cytomegalovirus exposure and HLA in healthy donors. Study-level points and caveats: It was reportedly the case that the classifier diagnosed cytomegalovirus status with high specificity and sensitivity.

With respect to this clone: What it binds is not known.

Sequencing used immunoSEQ multiplex PCR; TCRdb keeps in-frame clones, though not all of them. The table lists about 300,000 clones, 85% to 90% of them singletons. Germline assignment: CDR1 MDHEN and CDR2 SYDVKM. The CDR3 covers 15 residues. Trimming pared 6 bases from V and 8 bases from J, leaving 20 bases between. Sequencing was done on a sample of PBMCs. The TCR originated in a woman aged 18-29 years in good health and CMV-seronegative. J is TRBJ2-1 and V is TRBV28; D is possibly TRBD1 (5 bases). The CDR3 protein is CASRKTHLGVHEQFF. CDR3 DNA: TGTGCCAGCAGAAAAACCCACCTAGGGGTCCATGAGCAGTTCTTC. The full variable domain, completed using reference TRBV28 and TRBJ2-1, is DVKVTQSSRYLVKRTGEKVFLECVQDMDHENMFWYRQDPGLGLRLIYFSYDVKMKEKGDIPEGYSVSREKKERFSLILESASTNQTSMYLCASRKTHLGVHEQFFGPGTRLTVL.